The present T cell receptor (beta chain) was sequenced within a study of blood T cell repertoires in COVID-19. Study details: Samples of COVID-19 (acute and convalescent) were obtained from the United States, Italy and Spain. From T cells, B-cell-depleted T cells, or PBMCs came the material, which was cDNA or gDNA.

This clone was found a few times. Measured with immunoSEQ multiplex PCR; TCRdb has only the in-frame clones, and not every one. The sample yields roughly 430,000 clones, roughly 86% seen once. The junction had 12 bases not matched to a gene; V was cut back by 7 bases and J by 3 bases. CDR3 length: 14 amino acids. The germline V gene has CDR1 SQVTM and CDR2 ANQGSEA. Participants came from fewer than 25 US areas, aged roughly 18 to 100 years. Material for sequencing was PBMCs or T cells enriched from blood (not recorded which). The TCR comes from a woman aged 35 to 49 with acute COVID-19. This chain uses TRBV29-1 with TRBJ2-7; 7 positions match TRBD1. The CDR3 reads CSATGDIPDYEQYF. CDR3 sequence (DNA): TGCAGCGCTACAGGGGACATACCCGACTACGAGCAGTACTTC.